This T cell receptor beta chain was retrieved from a study of blood T cell repertoires in COVID-19. The wider study: The origin of the acute and convalescent COVID-19 samples was the United States, Italy and Spain. Nucleic acid was either cDNA or gDNA, and it came from T cells, B-cell-depleted T cells, or PBMCs.

Germline-derived CDR1 and CDR2 are MNHEY and SMNVEV (reference sequence). This CDR3 spans 18 amino acids. The ends lost 2 bases at V and 5 bases at J; junction bases unmatched: 13. In the authors' methods: From reference gene primer amplification, estimates of nucleated cell counts were derived. TCRdb's copy holds only in-frame clones and misses some; the assay was immunoSEQ multiplex PCR. Clonal size and the V and J genes are those of that table, whereas D and trimming came from the DNA. The sample lists about 150,000 clones; approximately 80% were seen once. V usage is TRBV27 and J usage is TRBJ2-1; 9 bases map to TRBD2. This clonotype was sampled from a woman between 45 and 60 years old with acute or convalescent COVID-19. What was sequenced was peripheral blood. In nucleotides, the CDR3 is TGTGCCAGCAGTTTAGATTGGCGGGGGGGTAAGACCGACAATGAGCAGTTCTTC. Encoded protein: CASSLDWRGGKTDNEQFF.